The sequence of this T cell receptor beta chain was determined in a study of control samples from healthy donors and cancer patients. This CDR3 region has 17 residues. Germline V CDR1 and CDR2: SGHTA, FQGNSA. J gave up 1 base and V 4 bases, and 8 bases lay outside the gene matches. Using immunoSEQ multiplex PCR, the repertoire was profiled, and TCRdb retains in-frame clones only, with some absent. The sample carries around 130,000 clones, roughly 90% recorded once. The chain uses TRBV7-2 and TRBJ2-1; 9 bases agree with TRBD1. This sequence was found in a man over 45 in good health. The sequenced sample consisted of blood. The CDR3 region has the DNA TGTGCCAGCAGCTCCACAGGGGGCGCGTGGTCCTACAATGAGCAGTTCTTC. Its protein product is CASSSTGGAWSYNEQFF.